Below are 24 T cell receptor beta chains sequenced from a single sample in a study of T cell repertoires in cytomegalovirus infection. TCRdb called the reads again in MiXCR, with one record for every CDR3 protein. The sample contains hundreds of thousands of distinct CDR3 sequences, more than 20% of which appear only once. What was sequenced was CD8+ T cells from PBMCs. The receptors were gathered from a human donor in good health (CMV status not recorded). Some clones in this sample may be carry-over from other donors' samples.

In regard to this clonotype: Given a much more abundant clone one base away, this may be a read error. This chain connects TRBV7-2 to TRBJ1-1; no clear D gene. CDR3 size: 14 residues. Germline CDR1 is SGHTA and CDR2 is FQGNSA. For the CDR3, the DNA is TGTGTCAGCAGCTTAGAAAGCCTGAACACTGAAGCTTTCTTT. This encodes CVSSLESLNTEAFF.

This clonotype occurred many times. CDR3 nucleotides: TGTGCCAGCAGCGACCGGGACAGGGGGGCCTATGGCTACACCTTC. This translates into CASSDRDRGAYGYTF. This chain uses TRBV7-2 with TRBJ1-2; 11 bases agree with TRBD1. V lost 5 bases to trimming and J lost 4 bases; unmatched junction nucleotides: 6. CDR1 and CDR2 from the germline V gene are SGHTA and FQGNSA. This CDR3 has 15 amino acids.

A word on this clonotype: It may be a read error: a sequence one base away is much more abundant. This chain uses TRBV6-1 with TRBJ2-5, with 9 bases identical to TRBD1. Unmatched junction bases numbered 4, after V lost 3 bases and J lost 2 bases. The CDR3 has 15 amino acids. Germline CDR1 is MNHNS and CDR2 is SASEGT. The CDR3 nucleotides are TGTGCCAGCAGTGAGGGACAGGGCGAACAAGAGACCCAGTACTTC. It codes for CASSEGQGEQETQYF.

The genes are TRBV2 and TRBJ2-2, with TRBD1 matching over 7 bases. CDR3 length: 13 residues. Germline V gene lookup returns CDR1 SNHLY and CDR2 FYNNEI. Germline trimming cut 11 bases from V and 0 bases from J; bases unmatched to any gene: 3. The CDR3 loop is CAGDSANTGELFF. The CDR3 DNA is TGTGCCGGGGACAGCGCGAACACCGGGGAGCTGTTTTTT. The variable domain in full, completed from reference TRBV2 and TRBJ2-2, reads EPEVTQTPSHQVTQMGQEVILRCVPISNHLYFYWYRQILGQKVEFLVSFYNNEISEKSEIFDDQFSVERPDGSNFTLKIRSTKLEDSAMYFCAGDSANTGELFFGEGSRLTVL.

This clonotype was seen a handful of times. A single base separates this from a much larger clone, so it may be a read error. The rearrangement joins TRBV7-9 to TRBJ1-2; D gene ambiguous. The V gene's germline CDR1 is SEHNR and CDR2 FQNEAQ (reference sequence). The CDR3 is 11 amino acids. Between the trimmed V and J ends, which lost 2 bases and 7 bases, there was a span of 5 bases. CDR3 loop: CASSLWGGYTF. DNA of the CDR3: TGTGCCAGCAGCTTATGGGGTGGCTACACCTTC.

The V and J genes are TRBV6-5 and TRBJ1-1, with 7 bases fitting TRBD1. J gave up 6 bases and V 6 bases, and 4 bases lay outside the gene matches. This CDR3 has 12 amino acids. CDR1 MNHEY and CDR2 SVGAGI come from the germline V gene. CDR3 sequence: CASRATGSEAFF. The DNA for the CDR3 is TGTGCCAGCAGAGCGACAGGGTCTGAAGCTTTCTTT.

This chain uses TRBV6-5 with TRBJ2-1; 7 bases match TRBD2. CDR1 MNHEY and CDR2 SVGAGI come from the germline V gene. The CDR3 totals 15 residues. Trimming removed 1 base from V and 4 bases from J; junction bases left unmatched: 4. The CDR3 here is CASSYFAGEYNEQFF. DNA for the CDR3: TGTGCCAGCAGTTACTTTGCGGGGGAATACAATGAGCAGTTCTTC.

This clonotype showed up just once. This may be a read error, as it is one base from a much larger clone. The chain couples TRBV7-2 to TRBJ2-3, with D perhaps matching TRBD1 or TRBD2 (6 bases each). Germline V gene sequence: CDR1 SGHTA, CDR2 FQGNSA. Trimming shortened V by 5 bases and J by 5 bases, and 26 bases separated the two germline ends. The CDR3 extends over 18 amino acids. The CDR3 nucleotides are TGTGCCAGCAGCCTCCGACTAGTGGGGGCACTACGTGGAGATACGCAGTATTTT. The encoded protein is CASSLRLVGALRGDTQYF.

The chain joins TRBV7-4 to TRBJ2-3, with no clear D. This CDR3 has 11 amino acids. The germline CDR1 and CDR2 sequences are SGHVT and SQSDAQ. The V end lost 1 base, the J end lost 13 bases, and 9 bases lay between the germline ends. The CDR3 reads CASSLVGEKYF. The CDR3 nucleotides read TGTGCCAGCAGCTTAGTTGGCGAAAAGTATTTT. The whole variable domain, filled in from reference TRBV7-4 and TRBJ2-3, reads GAGVSQSPRYKVAKRGRDVALRCDSISGHVTLYWYRQTLGQGSEVLTYSQSDAQRDKSGRPSGRFSAERPERSVSTLKIQRTEQGDSAVYLCASSLVGEKYFGPGTRLTVL.

This clonotype was picked up a small number of times. The genes are TRBV14 and TRBJ2-3, with unresolved D. Trimming took 1 base from V and 6 from J, leaving 8 bases between them. CDR1 SGHDN and CDR2 FVKESK come from the germline V gene. This CDR3 is 13 amino acids long. The CDR3 sequence: CASSQGRVDTQYF. CDR3 bases: TGTGCCAGCAGCCAAGGAAGGGTTGATACGCAGTATTTT.

The chain has TRBV6-5 and TRBJ2-7; 7 bases are shared with TRBD1. The germline gives CDR1 MNHEY, CDR2 SVGAGI. This CDR3 comprises 14 residues. With 0 bases clipped from V and 6 bases from J, the junction kept 5 bases outside the gene matches. The CDR3 here is CASSYSKTGVEQYF. CDR3 DNA: TGTGCCAGCAGTTACTCGAAAACAGGGGTCGAGCAGTACTTC.

The gene calls are TRBV2 and TRBJ1-1; 7 bases match TRBD1. The CDR3 length is 14 residues. The V gene end was trimmed by 6 bases and the J gene end by 1 base; junction bases not matched to a gene: 5. Germline V CDR1 and CDR2: SNHLY, FYNNEI. Written as DNA, the CDR3 is TGTGCCAGCAGAGTTGGGACAGCGAACACTGAAGCTTTCTTT. This sequence encodes CASRVGTANTEAFF.

In its sample, this clonotype was seen many times. CDR3 sequence: CASSITGSNQPQHF. The CDR3 bases are TGTGCCAGCAGCATAACAGGGAGCAATCAGCCCCAGCATTTT. This chain connects TRBV7-9 to TRBJ1-5; possibly TRBD1 for D (6 bases). The CDR3 runs 14 residues. The V end lost 5 bases, the J end lost 1 base, and 9 bases lay between the germline ends. Germline values: CDR1 SEHNR, CDR2 FQNEAQ (reference sequence).

This clonotype was counted ten times or more. This chain uses TRBV6-2 or TRBV6-3 with TRBJ2-1, with no clear D. Trimming took 2 bases from V and 10 from J, leaving 6 bases between them. The CDR3 consists of 11 residues. The germline gives CDR1 MNHEY, CDR2 SVGEGT. CDR3 loop: CASSYEEEQFF. CDR3 bases: TGTGCCAGCAGTTACGAAGAAGAGCAGTTCTTC.

The V gene is TRBV20-1, the J gene TRBJ2-2; D remains ambiguous. Germline V gives CDR1 DFQATT, CDR2 SNEGSKA (reference sequence). The CDR3 length is 14 residues. V dropped 3 bases and J dropped 3 bases, with 11 bases sitting between them. The CDR3 DNA sequence: TGCAGTGCTAGTATGGGAATTGACACCGGGGAGCTGTTTTTT. It specifies CSASMGIDTGELFF.

This rearrangement joins TRBV7-9 to TRBJ1-1; 7 bases fit TRBD1. Germline CDR1 reads SEHNR; CDR2 reads FQNEAQ (reference sequence). The CDR3 runs 15 residues. V lost 1 base, J lost 7 bases, and 9 bases stayed unmatched. DNA for the CDR3: TGTGCCAGCAGCTTAGGACAGGGACCCGCCCTTGAAGCTTTCTTT. This codes for CASSLGQGPALEAFF.

This clonotype appeared many times. The V call is TRBV25-1, the J call TRBJ1-4; D perhaps matches TRBD1 (5 bases). The CDR3 is made up of 15 amino acids. Trimming shortened V by 3 bases and J by 8 bases, and 16 bases separated the two germline ends. The germline V gene encodes CDR1 MGHDK and CDR2 SYGVNS. The CDR3 here is CASSDLRDVDEKLFF. Written as DNA, the CDR3 is TGTGCCAGCAGTGATCTCCGGGACGTGGACGAAAAACTGTTTTTT. Using reference TRBV25-1 and TRBJ1-4 for the parts outside the CDR3, the full variable domain is EADIYQTPRYLVIGTGKKITLECSQTMGHDKMYWYQQDPGMELHLIHYSYGVNSTEKGDLSSESTVSRIRTEHFPLTLESARPSHTSQYLCASSDLRDVDEKLFFGSGTQLSVL.

The chain uses TRBV7-6 and TRBJ2-1; D unresolved. The CDR3 length is 11 residues. The germline V gene encodes CDR1 SGHVS and CDR2 FNYEAQ. Trimming took off 5 bases at V and 9 bases at J, with 8 bases between the two ends. CDR3 loop: CASSPDFEQFF. The DNA of the CDR3 is TGTGCCAGCAGCCCAGACTTTGAGCAGTTCTTC. The full variable domain, rest sourced from reference TRBV7-6 and TRBJ2-1, is GAGVSQSPRYKVTKRGQDVALRCDPISGHVSLYWYRQALGQGPEFLTYFNYEAQQDKSGLPNDRFSAERPEGSISTLTIQRTEQRDSAMYRCASSPDFEQFFGPGTRLTVL.

This clonotype was found many times. The chain combines TRBV12-3 or TRBV12-4 with TRBJ1-2, with D possibly TRBD1 on 5 matching bases. V lost 3 bases and J 3 bases, leaving 23 bases between the germline ends. The CDR3 spans 18 residues. The CDR3 DNA reads as TGTGCCAGCAGTTTTGTCCCCGCCCCGGGACCCCAAGACTATGGCTACACCTTC. This encodes CASSFVPAPGPQDYGYTF.

This clonotype was seen only a few times. J is TRBJ2-3 and V is TRBV15, with D perhaps being TRBD1 or TRBD2 (5 bases each). Germline assignment: CDR1 LNHNV and CDR2 YYDKDF (reference sequence). The CDR3 length is 18 residues. Between the trimmed V and J ends, which lost 1 base and 2 bases, there was a span of 19 bases. The chain's CDR3 is CATSRVPREARVTDTQYF. The CDR3 DNA reads as TGTGCCACCAGCAGAGTCCCCCGGGAAGCCAGGGTCACAGATACGCAGTATTTT.

This CDR3 is CASSLRQVGRLNTEAFF. CDR3 DNA sequence: TGTGCCAGCAGTCTCCGACAGGTCGGTCGGTTGAACACTGAAGCTTTCTTT. The chain links TRBV28 to TRBJ1-1; possible D gene TRBD1, 6 bases. The CDR3 runs 17 residues. CDR1 and CDR2 from the germline V gene are MDHEN and SYDVKM. V was clipped by 5 bases and J by 0 bases, with 19 bases between them.

This clonotype was picked up many times. The chain recombines TRBV7-9 with TRBJ2-3; the match to TRBD2 covers 9 bases. Looked up from germline, CDR1 is SEHNR and CDR2 is FQNEAQ (reference sequence). The CDR3 has 19 amino acids. The V and J ends lost 8 bases and 1 base, in that order; junction bases with no gene match: 19. The CDR3 DNA reads as TGTGCCAGCGATCGTGGACTAGCGAGAGTCAATAGGGGCACAGATACGCAGTATTTT. Its translation: CASDRGLARVNRGTDTQYF.

This chain connects TRBV7-3 to TRBJ2-7; TRBD2 is a possible D gene (6 bases). The CDR3 has 13 residues. Per the germline V gene, CDR1 is SGHTA and CDR2 is FQGTGA. V was cut by 3 bases and J by 6 bases, with 12 bases left in between. In DNA form, the CDR3 reads TGTGCCAGCAGCTTTCTCGCGGGGTCCGAGCAGTACTTC. Translating it yields CASSFLAGSEQYF.

The sample holds a few counts of this clonotype. CDR3 nucleotide sequence: TGTGCCAGCAGTGGTCCTAGACAGGGGACCCTGGGGGATACGCAGTATTTT. This gives the protein CASSGPRQGTLGDTQYF. The chain employs TRBV25-1 and TRBJ2-3; 8 bases are a match to TRBD1. The CDR3 has 17 residues. Germline values: CDR1 MGHDK, CDR2 SYGVNS. Trimming at V came to 4 bases and at J to 6 bases, leaving 15 bases not matched to a gene.